The clone carrying this T cell receptor (beta chain) appeared a few times. Its antigen is still unknown. By 5'RACE template switching, TCR cDNA was produced, with a universal primer site and UMIs added in the process. In TCRdb, the 5' RACE reads were re-called with MiXCR into one record per CDR3 protein. The sample carries some 350,000 distinct CDR3 sequences, 4% recorded once. This sample is drawn from a study of T cells after yellow fever vaccination. Study-wide results and limits: Bulk-population clonotypes that are abundant could appear as contaminants in FACS-sorted repertoires. Post-booster repertoires again held most primary-vaccination clones (roughly 95% CD4, roughly 89% CD8).

With 7 bases removed from V and 0 bases from J, the gap between germline ends came to 7 bases. This CDR3 contains 13 residues. The V gene's germline CDR1 is SNHLY and CDR2 FYNNEI. The source material was PBMCs, sampled 5 days after the yellow fever booster vaccination. This clonotype was sampled from a man between 18 and 29 years old who received the YFV17D yellow fever vaccine. The J gene is TRBJ1-3, the V gene TRBV2; D is unresolved. CDR3: CASTISSGNTIYF. The DNA of the CDR3 is TGTGCCAGCACAATTAGCTCTGGAAACACCATATATTTT.